The clone carrying this TCR beta chain has at least ten counts. What it recognizes is unknown. Via MiXCR, TCRdb re-called the 5' RACE reads, giving one row per CDR3 protein. Of about 510,000 distinct CDR3 sequences in the sample, about 5.4% were seen once. The data are from a study of CD8 T cells in ankylosing spondylitis. Findings of the study overall: Ankylosing spondylitis blood seemed to carry a telltale TCR beta motif made of fewer than ten highly homologous variants.

J was trimmed by 5 bases and V by 0 bases; bases with no gene match: 7. The CDR3 runs to 16 residues. Germline CDR1 DFQATT, CDR2 SNEGSKA (reference sequence). The TCR sequence derives from a male donor with ankylosing spondylitis. The J gene is TRBJ2-2, the V gene TRBV20-1; 9 bases are shared with TRBD1. Sequencing input: blood, either unsorted or a sorted T cell fraction (not recorded which). The chain's CDR3 is CSARDGRTGETGELFF. For the CDR3, the DNA is TGCAGTGCTAGAGATGGGAGGACAGGGGAAACCGGGGAGCTGTTTTTT.